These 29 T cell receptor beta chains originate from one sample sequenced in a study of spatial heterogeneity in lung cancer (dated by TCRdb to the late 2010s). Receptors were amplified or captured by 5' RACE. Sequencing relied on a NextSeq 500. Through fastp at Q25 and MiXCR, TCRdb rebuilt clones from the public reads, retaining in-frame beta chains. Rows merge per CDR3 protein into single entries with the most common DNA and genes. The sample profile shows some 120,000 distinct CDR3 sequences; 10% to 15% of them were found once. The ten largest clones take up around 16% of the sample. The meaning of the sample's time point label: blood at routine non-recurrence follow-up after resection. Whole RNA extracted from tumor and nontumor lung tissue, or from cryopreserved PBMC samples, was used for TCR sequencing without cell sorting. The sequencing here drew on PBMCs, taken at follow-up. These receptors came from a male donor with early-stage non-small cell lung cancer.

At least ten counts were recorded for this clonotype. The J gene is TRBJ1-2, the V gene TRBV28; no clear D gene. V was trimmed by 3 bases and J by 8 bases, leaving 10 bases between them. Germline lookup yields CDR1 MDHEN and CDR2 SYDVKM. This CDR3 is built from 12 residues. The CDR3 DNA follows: TGTGCCAGCAGTTTGACCAGGACGGGCTACACCTTC. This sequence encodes CASSLTRTGYTF.

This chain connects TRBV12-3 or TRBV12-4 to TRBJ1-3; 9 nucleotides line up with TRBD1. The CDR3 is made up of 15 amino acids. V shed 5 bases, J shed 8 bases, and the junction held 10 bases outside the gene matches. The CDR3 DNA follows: TGTGCCAGCAGTCCCAGACAGGGGGGTTCCGACACCATATATTTT. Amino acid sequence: CASSPRQGGSDTIYF.

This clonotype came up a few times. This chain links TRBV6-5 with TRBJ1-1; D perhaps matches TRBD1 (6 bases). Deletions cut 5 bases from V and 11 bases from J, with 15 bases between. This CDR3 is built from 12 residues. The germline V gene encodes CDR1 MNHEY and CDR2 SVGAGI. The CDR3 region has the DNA TGTGCCAGCAGTCTACAGGGTTTTGATGCTTTCTTT. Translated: CASSLQGFDAFF.

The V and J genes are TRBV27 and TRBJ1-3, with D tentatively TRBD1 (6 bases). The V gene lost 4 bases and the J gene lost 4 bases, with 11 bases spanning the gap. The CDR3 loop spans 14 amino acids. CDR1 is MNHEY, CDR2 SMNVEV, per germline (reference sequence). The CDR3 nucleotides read TGTGCCAGCAGTTCGGGGGGCTTCGGAAACACCATATATTTT. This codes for CASSSGGFGNTIYF.

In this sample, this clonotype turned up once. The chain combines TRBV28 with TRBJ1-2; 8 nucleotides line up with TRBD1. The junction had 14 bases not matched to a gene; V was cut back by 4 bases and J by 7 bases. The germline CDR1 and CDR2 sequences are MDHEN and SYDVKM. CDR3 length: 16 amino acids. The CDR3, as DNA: TGTGCCAGCAGTTCTTACGACCCTACAGGGGGTGCTGGCTACACCTTC. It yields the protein CASSSYDPTGGAGYTF.

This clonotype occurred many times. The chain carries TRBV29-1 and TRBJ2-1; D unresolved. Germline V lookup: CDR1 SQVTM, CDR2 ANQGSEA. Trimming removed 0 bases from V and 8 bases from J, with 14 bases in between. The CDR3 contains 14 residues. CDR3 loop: CSVEDKVGVDEQFF. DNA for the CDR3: TGCAGCGTTGAAGATAAGGTCGGCGTGGATGAGCAGTTCTTC.

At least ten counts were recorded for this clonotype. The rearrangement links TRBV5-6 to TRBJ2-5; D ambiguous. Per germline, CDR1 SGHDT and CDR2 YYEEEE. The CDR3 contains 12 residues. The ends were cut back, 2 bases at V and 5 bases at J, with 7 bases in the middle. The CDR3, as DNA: TGTGCCAGCAGCTTCCGCGGTGAGACCCAGTACTTC. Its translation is CASSFRGETQYF.

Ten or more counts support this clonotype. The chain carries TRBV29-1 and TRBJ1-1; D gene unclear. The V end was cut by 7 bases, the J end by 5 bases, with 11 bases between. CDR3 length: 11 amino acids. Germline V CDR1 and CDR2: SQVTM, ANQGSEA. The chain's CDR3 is CSAYSDTEAFF. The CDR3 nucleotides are TGCAGCGCCTACAGTGATACTGAAGCTTTCTTT. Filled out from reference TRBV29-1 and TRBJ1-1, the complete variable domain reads SAVISQKPSRDICQRGTSLTIQCQVDSQVTMMFWYRQQPGQSLTLIATANQGSEATYESGFVIDKFPISRPNLTFSTLTVSNMSPEDSSIYLCSAYSDTEAFFGQGTRLTVV.

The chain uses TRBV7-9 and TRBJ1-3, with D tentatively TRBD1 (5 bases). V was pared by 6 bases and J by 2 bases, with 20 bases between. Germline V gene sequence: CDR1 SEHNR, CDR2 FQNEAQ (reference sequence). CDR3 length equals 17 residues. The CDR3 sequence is CASRSQKTGFTGNTIYF. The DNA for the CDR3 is TGTGCCAGCAGATCGCAGAAAACAGGATTCACTGGAAACACCATATATTTT.

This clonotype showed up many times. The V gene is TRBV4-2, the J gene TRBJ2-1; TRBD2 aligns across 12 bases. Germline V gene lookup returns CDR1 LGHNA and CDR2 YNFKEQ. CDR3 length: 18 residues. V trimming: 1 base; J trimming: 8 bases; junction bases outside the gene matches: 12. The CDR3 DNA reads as TGTGCCAGCAGCCAAGGGGATCAGACTAGCGGGGGTCGCGATGAGCAGTTCTTC. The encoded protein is CASSQGDQTSGGRDEQFF.

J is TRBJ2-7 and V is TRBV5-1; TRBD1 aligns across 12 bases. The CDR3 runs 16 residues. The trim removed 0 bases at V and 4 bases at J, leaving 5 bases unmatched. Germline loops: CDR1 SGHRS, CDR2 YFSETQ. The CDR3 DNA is TGCGCCAGCAGCTTGGGAGGGACAGGGGGCCTTTACGAGCAGTACTTC. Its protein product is CASSLGGTGGLYEQYF.

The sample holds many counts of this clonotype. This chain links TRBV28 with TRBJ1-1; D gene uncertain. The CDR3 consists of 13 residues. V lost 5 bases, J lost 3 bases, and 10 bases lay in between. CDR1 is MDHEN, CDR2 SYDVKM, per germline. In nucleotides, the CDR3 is TGTGCCAGCAGTCCAAGGTCTTACACTGAAGCTTTCTTT. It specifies CASSPRSYTEAFF.

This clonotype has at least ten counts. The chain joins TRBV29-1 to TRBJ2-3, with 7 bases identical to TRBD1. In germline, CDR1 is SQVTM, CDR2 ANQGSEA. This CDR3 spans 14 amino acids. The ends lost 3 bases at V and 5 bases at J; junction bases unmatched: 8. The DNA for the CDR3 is TGCAGCGTTGAGGCAGGGACAGTGGGAGATACGCAGTATTTT. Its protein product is CSVEAGTVGDTQYF.

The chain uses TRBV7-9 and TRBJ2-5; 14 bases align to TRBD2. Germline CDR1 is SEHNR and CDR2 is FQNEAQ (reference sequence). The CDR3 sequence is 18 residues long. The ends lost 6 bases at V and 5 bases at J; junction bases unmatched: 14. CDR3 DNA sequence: TGTGCCAGCAGGGCGGGACTAGCGGGGGACCGGACCGGGGAGACCCAGTACTTC. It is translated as CASRAGLAGDRTGETQYF.

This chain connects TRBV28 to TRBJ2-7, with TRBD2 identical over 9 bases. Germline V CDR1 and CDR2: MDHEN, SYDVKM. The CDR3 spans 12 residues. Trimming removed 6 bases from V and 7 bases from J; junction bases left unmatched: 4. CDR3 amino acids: CASSERGEEQYF. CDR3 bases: TGTGCCAGCAGCGAGCGGGGGGAAGAGCAGTACTTC.

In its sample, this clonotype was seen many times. The CDR3: CASSTRKGDWNYGYTF. The CDR3 coding sequence is TGTGCCAGCAGCACGAGAAAGGGGGATTGGAACTATGGCTACACCTTC. The chain employs TRBV5-6 and TRBJ1-2; TRBD1 is a possible D gene (6 bases). Per the germline V gene, CDR1 is SGHDT and CDR2 is YYEEEE. The CDR3 loop spans 16 amino acids. The V end was cut by 4 bases, the J end by 2 bases, with 18 bases between.

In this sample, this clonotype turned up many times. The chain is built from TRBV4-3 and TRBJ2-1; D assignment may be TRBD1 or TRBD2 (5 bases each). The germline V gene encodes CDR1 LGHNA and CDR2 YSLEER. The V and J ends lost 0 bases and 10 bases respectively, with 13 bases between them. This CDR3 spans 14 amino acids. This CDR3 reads CASSQDLLGPEQFF. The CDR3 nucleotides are TGCGCCAGCAGCCAAGATCTTTTGGGACCCGAGCAGTTCTTC.

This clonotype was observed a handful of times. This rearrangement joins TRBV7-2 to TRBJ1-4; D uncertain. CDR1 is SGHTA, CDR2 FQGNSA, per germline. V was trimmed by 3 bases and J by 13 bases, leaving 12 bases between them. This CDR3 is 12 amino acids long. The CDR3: CASSFEGRRLFF. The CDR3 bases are TGTGCCAGCAGCTTCGAGGGTCGGAGACTGTTTTTT. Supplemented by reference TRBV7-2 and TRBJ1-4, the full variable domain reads GAGVSQSPSNKVTEKGKDVELRCDPISGHTALYWYRQSLGQGLEFLIYFQGNSAPDKSGLPSDRFSAERTGGSVSTLTIQRTQQEDSAVYLCASSFEGRRLFFGSGTQLSVL.

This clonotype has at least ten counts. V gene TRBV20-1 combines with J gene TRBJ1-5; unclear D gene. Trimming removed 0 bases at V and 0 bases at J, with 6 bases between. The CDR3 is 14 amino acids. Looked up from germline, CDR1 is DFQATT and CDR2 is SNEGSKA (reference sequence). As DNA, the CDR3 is TGCAGTGCTAGAGAAGCAGCTAGCAATCAGCCCCAGCATTTT. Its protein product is CSAREAASNQPQHF.

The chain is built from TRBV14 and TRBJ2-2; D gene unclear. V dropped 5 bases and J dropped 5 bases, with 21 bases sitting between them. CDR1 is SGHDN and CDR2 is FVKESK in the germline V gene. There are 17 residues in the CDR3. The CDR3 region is CASSASGRRSYTGELFF. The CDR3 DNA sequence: TGTGCCAGCAGCGCGTCGGGTCGCCGCAGCTATACCGGGGAGCTGTTTTTT.

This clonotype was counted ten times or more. The CDR3 region is CASSPPGASYGYTF. CDR3 bases: TGTGCCAGCAGCCCCCCCGGGGCCTCCTATGGCTACACCTTC. The chain couples TRBV4-2 to TRBJ1-2, with D possibly being TRBD1 (5 bases). CDR1 LGHNA and CDR2 YNFKEQ come from the germline V gene. V lost 4 bases to trimming and J lost 4 bases, with 13 bases between them. The CDR3 sequence is 14 residues long.

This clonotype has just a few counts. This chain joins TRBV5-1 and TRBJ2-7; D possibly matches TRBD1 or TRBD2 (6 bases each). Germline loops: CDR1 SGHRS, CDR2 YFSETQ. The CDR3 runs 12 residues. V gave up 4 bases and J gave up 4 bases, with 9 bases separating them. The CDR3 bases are TGCGCCAGCAGCAGGGGGGTGTACGAGCAGTACTTC. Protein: CASSRGVYEQYF. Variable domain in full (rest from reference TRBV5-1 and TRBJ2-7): KAGVTQTPRYLIKTRGQQVTLSCSPISGHRSVSWYQQTPGQGLQFLFEYFSETQRNKGNFPGRFSGRQFSNSRSEMNVSTLELGDSALYLCASSRGVYEQYFGPGTRLTVT.

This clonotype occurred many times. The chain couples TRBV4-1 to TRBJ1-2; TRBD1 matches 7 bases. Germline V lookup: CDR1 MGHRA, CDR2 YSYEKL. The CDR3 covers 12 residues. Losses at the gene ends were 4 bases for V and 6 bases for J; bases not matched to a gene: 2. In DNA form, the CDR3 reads TGCGCCAGCAGCCGGACAGGAGATGGCTACACCTTC. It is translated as CASSRTGDGYTF.

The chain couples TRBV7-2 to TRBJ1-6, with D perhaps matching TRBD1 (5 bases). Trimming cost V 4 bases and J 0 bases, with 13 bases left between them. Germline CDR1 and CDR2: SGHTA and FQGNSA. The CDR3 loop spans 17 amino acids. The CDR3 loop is CASSSVRGSSYNSPLHF. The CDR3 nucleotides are TGTGCCAGCAGCTCAGTACGGGGGAGCTCCTATAATTCACCCCTCCACTTT. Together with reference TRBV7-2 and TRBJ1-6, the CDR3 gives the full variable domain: GAGVSQSPSNKVTEKGKDVELRCDPISGHTALYWYRQSLGQGLEFLIYFQGNSAPDKSGLPSDRFSAERTGGSVSTLTIQRTQQEDSAVYLCASSSVRGSSYNSPLHFGNGTRLTVT.

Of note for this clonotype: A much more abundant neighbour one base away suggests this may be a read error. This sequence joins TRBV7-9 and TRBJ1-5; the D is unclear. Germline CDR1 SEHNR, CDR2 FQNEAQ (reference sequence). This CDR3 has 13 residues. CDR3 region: CASSLDIDQSQHF. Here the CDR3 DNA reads TGTGCCAGCAGCTTAGATATAGATCAGTCCCAGCATTTT.

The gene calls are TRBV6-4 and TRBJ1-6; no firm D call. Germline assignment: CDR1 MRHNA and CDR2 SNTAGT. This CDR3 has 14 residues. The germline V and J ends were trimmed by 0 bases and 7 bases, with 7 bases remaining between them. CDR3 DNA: TGTGCCAGCAGTGACTCCCCCGGCAATTCACCCCTCCACTTT. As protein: CASSDSPGNSPLHF.

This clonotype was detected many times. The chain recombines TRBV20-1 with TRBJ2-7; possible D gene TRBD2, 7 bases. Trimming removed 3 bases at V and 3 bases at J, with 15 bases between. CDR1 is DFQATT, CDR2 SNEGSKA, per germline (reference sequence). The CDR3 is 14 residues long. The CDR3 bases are TGCAGTGCTAGTTGGGAAGGGGGGGGCTACGAGCAGTACTTC. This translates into CSASWEGGGYEQYF.

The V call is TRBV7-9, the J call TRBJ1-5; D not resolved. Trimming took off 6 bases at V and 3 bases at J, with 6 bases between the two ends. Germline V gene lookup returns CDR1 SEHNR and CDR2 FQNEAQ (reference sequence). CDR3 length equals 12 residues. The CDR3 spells CASSYYNQPQHF. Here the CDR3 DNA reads TGTGCCAGCAGTTACTACAATCAGCCCCAGCATTTT.

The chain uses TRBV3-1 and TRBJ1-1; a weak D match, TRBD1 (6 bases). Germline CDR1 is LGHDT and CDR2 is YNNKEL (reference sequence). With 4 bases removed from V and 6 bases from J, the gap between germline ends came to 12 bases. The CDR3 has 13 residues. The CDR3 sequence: CASSPRGQPEAFF. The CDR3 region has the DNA TGTGCCAGCAGCCCCAGGGGTCAGCCTGAAGCTTTCTTT.